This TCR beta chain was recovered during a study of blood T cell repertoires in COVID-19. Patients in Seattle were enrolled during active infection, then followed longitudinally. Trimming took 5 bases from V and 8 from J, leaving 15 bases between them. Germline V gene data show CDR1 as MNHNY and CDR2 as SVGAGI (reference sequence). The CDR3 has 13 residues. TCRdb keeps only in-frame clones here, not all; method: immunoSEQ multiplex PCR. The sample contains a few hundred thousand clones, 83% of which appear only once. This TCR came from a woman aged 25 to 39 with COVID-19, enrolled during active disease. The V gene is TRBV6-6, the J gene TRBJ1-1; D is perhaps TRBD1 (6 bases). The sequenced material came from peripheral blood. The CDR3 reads CASSPGGGGEAFF. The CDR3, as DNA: TGTGCCAGCAGTCCCGGGGGGGGCGGAGAAGCTTTCTTT.